Here is one T cell receptor (beta chain) with its context. The data are from a study of T cells in tuberculosis. The J segment lost 5 bases and the V segment lost 0 bases, leaving 5 bases of the junction unmatched. The CDR3 length is 15 residues. Germline-derived CDR1 and CDR2 are SGHRS and YFSETQ. Repertoires were generated with immunoSEQ multiplex PCR, while TCRdb's copy carries only in-frame clones and drops some. This table has roughly 7,100 clones, over 90% appearing once. The chain employs TRBV5-1 and TRBJ1-2, with 9 nucleotides matching TRBD1. Sequences were obtained from PBMCs. This TCR was sampled from an adult with tuberculosis. CDR3 residues: CASSLVPGTGYGYTF. In DNA, the CDR3 is TGCGCCAGCAGCTTGGTCCCTGGGACAGGGTATGGCTACACCTTC. The complete variable domain, with remaining parts taken from reference TRBV5-1 and TRBJ1-2, reads KAGVTQTPRYLIKTRGQQVTLSCSPISGHRSVSWYQQTPGQGLQFLFEYFSETQRNKGNFPGRFSGRQFSNSRSEMNVSTLELGDSALYLCASSLVPGTGYGYTFGSGTRLTVV.